The 16 T cell receptor beta chains below all came from one sample that was sequenced in a study of long-term antiretroviral therapy in people with HIV. Run at survey level, the immunoSEQ assay was version v3.0. Assay: immunoSEQ multiplex PCR; the TCRdb copy retains only in-frame clones and omits some. The data show 20,000 or so clones, approximately 82% seen once. The sequenced sample was unsorted PBMCs, obtained 0.2 years after starting antiretroviral therapy. These receptors originate from a woman younger than 45 with HIV.

The rearrangement links TRBV4-2 to TRBJ2-7; TRBD1 aligns across 7 bases. The CDR3 contains 13 residues. Trimming at V came to 6 bases and at J to 2 bases, leaving 4 bases not matched to a gene. In germline, CDR1 is LGHNA, CDR2 YNFKEQ. CDR3 sequence: CASRSTGAYEQYF. In DNA, the CDR3 is TGTGCCAGCAGAAGTACAGGGGCCTACGAGCAGTACTTC.

The chain links TRBV5-1 to TRBJ1-3; D call uncertain. CDR3 length: 12 residues. Trimming pared 8 bases from V and 6 bases from J, leaving 12 bases between. Germline values: CDR1 SGHRS, CDR2 YFSETQ. This CDR3 reads CARSREENTIYF. The CDR3 region has the DNA TGCGCCAGATCTAGGGAAGAAAACACCATATATTTT.

The gene calls are TRBV10-3 and TRBJ2-2; TRBD2 is a possible D gene (5 bases). The CDR3 is 14 residues long. V gave up 6 bases and J gave up 11 bases, with 19 bases separating them. Germline CDR1 ENHRY, CDR2 SYGVKD. The CDR3 nucleotides read TGTGCCATCAGCGGGGTAGACGGAGACCTCGAGCTGTTTTTT. Its protein product is CAISGVDGDLELFF.

The DNA of the CDR3 is TGTGCCTGGAGTGTGAGCACGATCTCTGGGGCCAACGTCCTGACTTTC. Encoded protein: CAWSVSTISGANVLTF. J is TRBJ2-6 and V is TRBV30; D remains ambiguous. V lost 0 bases, J lost 0 bases, and 9 bases lay in between. This CDR3 has 16 amino acids. Germline lookup yields CDR1 GTSNPN and CDR2 SVGIG (reference sequence). The entire variable domain, with the rest obtained from reference TRBV30 and TRBJ2-6, is as follows: SQTIHQWPATLVQPVGSPLSLECTVEGTSNPNLYWYRQAAGRGLQLLFYSVGIGQISSEVPQNLSASRPQDRQFILSSKKLLLSDSGFYLCAWSVSTISGANVLTFGAGSRLTVL.

In this sample, this clone turned up a few times. The V gene is TRBV2, the J gene TRBJ1-2; tentative D call: TRBD1 (5 bases). Trimming cost V 11 bases and J 5 bases, with 15 bases left between them. CDR1 and CDR2 (germline): SNHLY, FYNNEI. The CDR3 covers 12 residues. The CDR3 DNA sequence: TGTGCCCTCGGACAAGGTCATTATGGCTACACCTTC. It codes for CALGQGHYGYTF.

This clone was seen a handful of times. This chain links TRBV5-1 with TRBJ1-6, with D possibly matching TRBD1 (6 bases). This CDR3 contains 15 residues. Trimming cost V 4 bases and J 7 bases, with 15 bases left between them. The germline V gene encodes CDR1 SGHRS and CDR2 YFSETQ. CDR3 in amino acids: CASSPQTGGNSPLHF. The DNA of the CDR3 is TGCGCCAGCAGCCCCCAGACAGGTGGGAATTCACCCCTCCACTTT.

Comment on this clone: The junction shows a germline mismatch at one end, possibly a read error. The chain uses TRBV5-1 and TRBJ1-2; 7 bases are a match to TRBD1. Germline V gene data show CDR1 as SGHRS and CDR2 as YFSETQ. The CDR3 sequence is 14 residues long. The CDR3 loop is CASSPIETTGSQVF. DNA for the CDR3: TGCGCCAGCAGCCCTATAGAGACGACAGGGAGTCAGGTCTTC. Variable domain in full (rest from reference TRBV5-1 and TRBJ1-2): KAGVTQTPRYLIKTRGQQVTLSCSPISGHRSVSWYQQTPGQGLQFLFEYFSETQRNKGNFPGRFSGRQFSNSRSEMNVSTLELGDSALYLCASSPIETTGSQVFGSGTRLTVV.

This clone qualifies as medium-sized (0.01 to 0.1%). This sequence joins TRBV7-9 and TRBJ2-1; 9 positions match TRBD2. V lost 3 bases, J lost 9 bases, and 6 bases stayed unmatched. CDR3 length: 14 amino acids. Germline V gives CDR1 SEHNR, CDR2 FQNEAQ (reference sequence). The CDR3: CASSFGGGAGEQFF. Here the CDR3 DNA reads TGTGCCAGCAGCTTCGGCGGGGGGGCCGGTGAGCAGTTCTTC.

The DNA for the CDR3 is TGTGCCAGCAGCTTGGGCAGAGCCTACGAGCAGTACTTC. Protein: CASSLGRAYEQYF. The chain uses TRBV5-4 and TRBJ2-7; D remains ambiguous. The V gene's germline CDR1 is SGHNT and CDR2 YYREEE (reference sequence). There are 13 residues in the CDR3. The V and J ends lost 0 bases and 2 bases respectively, with 6 bases between them.

The chain uses TRBV5-1 and TRBJ2-7, with D hard to call. Germline V gives CDR1 SGHRS, CDR2 YFSETQ. There are 15 residues in the CDR3. V lost 4 bases, J lost 0 bases, and 14 bases lay in between. The CDR3 DNA is TGCGCCAGCAGCCCCCCCGGGCCTAGCTCCTACGAGCAGTACGTC. Encoded protein: CASSPPGPSSYEQYV.

The chain links TRBV28 to TRBJ2-7; tentative D call: TRBD1 (6 bases). Germline loops: CDR1 MDHEN, CDR2 SYDVKM. The CDR3 is 17 amino acids. The V and J ends lost 3 bases and 2 bases respectively, with 20 bases between them. The CDR3 sequence: CASSLGAVKGRAYEQYF. CDR3 nucleotide sequence: TGTGCCAGCAGTTTGGGGGCCGTCAAGGGACGGGCCTACGAGCAGTACTTC.

V is TRBV19 and J is TRBJ2-1; no reliable D call. Germline lookup yields CDR1 LNHDA and CDR2 SQIVND (reference sequence). The length of the CDR3 is 15 residues. Trimming took off 6 bases at V and 0 bases at J, with 12 bases between the two ends. As DNA, the CDR3 is TGTGCCAGTAGCCTTACACGGAGCTCCTACAATGAGCAGTTCTTC. The encoded protein is CASSLTRSSYNEQFF.

The V gene is TRBV6-1, the J gene TRBJ2-7; 10 bases agree with TRBD1. This CDR3 contains 14 residues. The V gene end was trimmed by 5 bases and the J gene end by 4 bases; junction bases not matched to a gene: 5. Germline values: CDR1 MNHNS, CDR2 SASEGT. The CDR3 is CASSIRDRGYEQYV. Here the CDR3 DNA reads TGTGCCAGCAGTATTCGGGACAGGGGATACGAGCAGTACGTC.

This chain links TRBV25-1 with TRBJ2-5; 7 nucleotides agree with TRBD1. The CDR3 contains 13 residues. The ends lost 7 bases at V and 7 bases at J; junction bases unmatched: 9. CDR1 and CDR2 (germline): MGHDK, SYGVNS. In nucleotides, the CDR3 is TGTGCCAGCACCCCACAGGGGTATGGGACCCAGTACTTC. Its protein is CASTPQGYGTQYF.

This clone has only a few counts. V is TRBV6-6 and J is TRBJ1-1; 9 bases are shared with TRBD1. The J segment lost 0 bases and the V segment lost 2 bases, leaving 1 base of the junction unmatched. The CDR3 covers 15 residues. The germline CDR1 and CDR2 sequences are MNHNY and SVGAGI (reference sequence). The DNA for the CDR3 is TGTGCCAGCAGTTACGGACAGGGGTTGAACACTGAAGCTTTCTTT. Residues: CASSYGQGLNTEAFF.

In its sample, this clone was seen once. The chain combines TRBV30 with TRBJ1-2; tentatively, D is TRBD1 (6 bases). The CDR3 is made up of 15 amino acids. CDR1 is GTSNPN and CDR2 is SVGIG in the germline V gene (reference sequence). V lost 3 bases and J lost 6, with 20 bases in between. The CDR3 region has the DNA TGTGCCTGGAGCGGTGGCAGGGGTCGTCATGATGGCTACACCTTC. Its protein product is CAWSGGRGRHDGYTF.